This paragraph covers one T cell receptor (beta chain) sequence. Its antigen is undetermined. In generating TCR beta cDNA, 5'RACE template switching with UMIs was used. TCRdb reprocessed the 5' RACE reads, with one entry per CDR3 protein and no DNA. The sample totals about 550,000 distinct CDR3 sequences. This sample is part of a study of T cells expressing NK-cell markers. Study background: The authors sequenced eight donors, of whom seven were HCMV-seropositive and one was seronegative. Whole-study results and caveats: Four of the donors also had these clonotypes leading their CD3+CD56-NKG2C+ fraction. Of the CD8+ T cell pool in more than 5 donors, roughly 1.0-8% was accounted for by dominant NKG2C+ clonotypes.

The CDR3 loop spans 12 amino acids. The source material was blood T cells: a sorted CD56 or NKG2C T cell subset, CD4+ or CD8+ T cells, or bulk PBMC T cells (not recorded which). This TCR came from a man aged 18 to 30 in good health. V and J are TRBV12-3 or TRBV12-4 and TRBJ2-2. CDR3: CASIDGTGELFF.